A selection of T cell receptor beta chains follows, all from one sample in a study of shared clonotypes between healthy human individuals. Repertoires were generated with immunoSEQ multiplex PCR, while TCRdb's copy carries only in-frame clones and drops some. Of 2 million to 2.5 million clones detected, 85% to 95% appear once; the ten largest clones hold 0.35% to 0.5%. The source material was naive CD4+ T cells from PBMCs. These receptors were obtained from a man between 18 and 35 years old in good health. Some clones in this sample may be carry-over from other donors' samples. CDR3s include the opening cysteine and the closing phenylalanine or tryptophan. The D gene is left open where the match is weak. Clone size is shown for a subset of rows, as once, few, many or a class of expanded clone.

J,size,D,V,CDR3,DNA
TRBJ1-4,once,NA,TRBV10-1,CASSEYLNEKLFF,TGCGCCAGCAGTGAGTACCTGAATGAAAAACTGTTTTTT
TRBJ2-5,NA,TRBD1,TRBV4-1,CASSQGRGDRGRRETQYF,TGCGCCAGCAGCCAAGGGAGAGGGGACAGGGGGCGTCGAGAGACCCAGTACTTC
TRBJ2-7,NA,NA,TRBV28,CASSLPEMGGEQYF,TGTGCCAGCAGTTTACCTGAGATGGGGGGAGAGCAGTACTTC
TRBJ2-5,NA,TRBD1,TRBV7-3,CASSPGQQETQYF,TGTGCCAGCAGCCCGGGACAGCAAGAGACCCAGTACTTC
TRBJ2-2,NA,NA,TRBV6-5,CASSRQRTSTGELFF,TGTGCCAGCAGTCGTCAGCGGACGAGCACCGGGGAGCTGTTTTTT
TRBJ2-3,NA,TRBD2,TRBV11-3,CASSSGTSHNTDTQYF,TGTGCCAGCAGCTCAGGGACTAGCCACAACACAGATACGCAGTATTTT
TRBJ1-2,NA,NA,TRBV19,CASKSGVYGYTF,TGTGCCAGTAAGTCGGGGGTCTATGGCTACACCTTC
TRBJ1-2,NA,NA,TRBV5-1,CASSLGNTKNYGYTF,TGCGCCAGCAGCTTGGGGAACACCAAAAACTATGGCTACACCTTC
TRBJ2-3,NA,NA,TRBV5-1,CASSPREISTDTQYF,TGCGCCAGCAGCCCCAGGGAAATAAGCACAGATACGCAGTATTTT
TRBJ2-4,NA,TRBD2,TRBV7-9,CASSAPGGGWNIQYF,TGTGCCAGCAGCGCCCCGGGAGGGGGATGGAACATTCAGTACTTC
TRBJ1-2,NA,NA,TRBV2,CASRGSYTF,TGTGCCAGCAGGGGGAGCTACACCTTC
TRBJ1-2,NA,NA,TRBV11-2,CASSRQGLIGYTF,TGTGCCAGCAGCCGCCAGGGCCTTATTGGCTACACCTTC
TRBJ2-1,NA,TRBD2,TRBV28,CASSWGLAGGNEQFF,TGTGCCAGCAGTTGGGGCCTGGCGGGGGGCAATGAGCAGTTCTTC
TRBJ2-7,NA,TRBD2,TRBV29-1,CSVDGGPGTRVYEQYF,TGCAGCGTTGATGGGGGGCCCGGGACTAGGGTCTACGAGCAGTACTTC
TRBJ2-1,NA,NA,TRBV5-1,CASSFPLEPGAEQFF,TGCGCCAGCAGCTTTCCTCTCGAGCCGGGGGCTGAGCAGTTCTTC
TRBJ2-7,NA,NA,TRBV19,CASSIGGQGRSVKDEQYF,TGTGCCAGTAGTATCGGTGGGCAGGGAAGGTCTGTAAAGGACGAGCAGTACTTC
TRBJ1-1,NA,TRBD1,TRBV5-1,CASSLLPGQLNTEAFF,TGCGCCAGCAGCTTGCTACCGGGACAGCTGAACACTGAAGCTTTCTTT
TRBJ2-3,NA,TRBD1,TRBV6-5,CASSGTADTQYF,TGTGCCAGCAGTGGGACAGCAGATACGCAGTATTTT
TRBJ2-5,NA,NA,TRBV5-4,CASTENKGIQETQYF,TGTGCCAGCACCGAGAACAAAGGAATCCAAGAGACCCAGTACTTC
TRBJ2-5,once,NA,TRBV20-1,CSPPTRETQYF,TGCAGTCCCCCGACGAGGGAGACCCAGTACTTC
TRBJ1-2,few,NA,TRBV15,CATSMDSNYGYTF,TGTGCCACCAGCATGGACAGTAACTATGGCTACACCTTC
TRBJ2-1,NA,TRBD2,TRBV4-2,CASSQVPAGAVNEQFF,TGTGCCAGCAGCCAAGTGCCCGCGGGAGCGGTTAATGAGCAGTTCTTC
TRBJ1-2,once,NA,TRBV5-4,CASSQGPSADSSYGYTF,TGTGCCAGCAGCCAGGGCCCCTCTGCGGACAGCAGCTATGGCTACACCTTC
TRBJ1-1,NA,NA,TRBV5-8,CASSSGDTPGTEAFF,TGTGCCAGCAGCTCGGGGGACACTCCCGGCACTGAAGCTTTCTTT
TRBJ2-2,NA,TRBD2,TRBV7-2,CASSTYRFSGSNTGELFF,TGTGCCAGCAGCACCTACCGATTTAGCGGGAGTAATACCGGGGAGCTGTTTTTT
TRBJ1-4,NA,NA,TRBV19,CASSTLKGTTNEKLFF,TGTGCCAGTAGCACCCTCAAGGGAACAACTAATGAAAAACTGTTTTTT
TRBJ2-7,NA,NA,TRBV11-2,CASSLVGVGYEQYF,TGTGCCAGCAGCTTAGTAGGAGTCGGGTACGAGCAGTACTTC
TRBJ2-5,NA,NA,TRBV10-3,CAISRVGGQETQYF,TGTGCCATCAGCCGCGTCGGAGGTCAGGAGACCCAGTACTTC